A selection of T cell receptor beta chains follows, all from one sample in a study of a mutant IDH1 vaccine in newly diagnosed glioma. No antigens are known for them. The protocol was immunoSEQ multiplex PCR, while the TCRdb copy is restricted to in-frame clones and leaves out a portion. The sample has 25,000 to 35,000 clones, less than 90% seen once. This specimen was PBMCs, taken from a glioma patient whose treatment included an IDH1 peptide vaccine. These TCRs come from a woman aged 18-29 years with glioma. Both conserved end residues are part of each CDR3. Each record gives: CDR3 DNA, CDR3 protein, V gene, J gene, D gene, clone size, CDR3 length. The D gene is left open where the match is weak. Clone sizes are given selectively: once, few, many, or a class where the clone is expanded.

CDR3nt: TGCAGCGTTGGACACGGGTTGAGTCAGCCCCAGCATTTT
CDR3aa: CSVGHGLSQPQHF
v_gene: TRBV29-1
j_gene: TRBJ1-5
d_gene: .
abundance: once
len: 13

CDR3nt: TGTGCCAGCAGTTACGGTCAGGCTTCCTACGAGCAGTACTTC
CDR3aa: CASSYGQASYEQYF
v_gene: TRBV6-6
j_gene: TRBJ2-7
d_gene: .
abundance: .
len: 14

CDR3nt: TGTGCCAGCAGCTTCCGAGTATTTAGCGGGAGGGAGACCTACGAGCAGTACTTC
CDR3aa: CASSFRVFSGRETYEQYF
v_gene: TRBV7-2
j_gene: TRBJ2-7
d_gene: TRBD2
abundance: .
len: 18

CDR3nt: TGTGCCAGCAGTAAGAAGGGGAACTCTGGGGCCAACGTCCTGACTTTC
CDR3aa: CASSKKGNSGANVLTF
v_gene: TRBV6-4
j_gene: TRBJ2-6
d_gene: .
abundance: .
len: 16

CDR3nt: TGTGCCAGCAGCCCGCACGTTGGGGTTAGTAAAGAGACCCAGTACTTC
CDR3aa: CASSPHVGVSKETQYF
v_gene: TRBV7-9
j_gene: TRBJ2-5
d_gene: .
abundance: .
len: 16

CDR3nt: TGTGCCAGCAGCTTGGTAACGGGGGGGGCCTACAATGAGCAGTTCTTC
CDR3aa: CASSLVTGGAYNEQFF
v_gene: TRBV5-4
j_gene: TRBJ2-1
d_gene: TRBD2
abundance: .
len: 16

CDR3nt: TGTGCCAGCAGCGAGATAGCGATAACCTACGAGCAGTACTTC
CDR3aa: CASSEIAITYEQYF
v_gene: TRBV9
j_gene: TRBJ2-7
d_gene: .
abundance: .
len: 14

CDR3nt: TGTGCCAGCAGCTTACGTGTCAGGGAAAGTGGAAACACCATATATTTT
CDR3aa: CASSLRVRESGNTIYF
v_gene: TRBV7-9
j_gene: TRBJ1-3
d_gene: .
abundance: .
len: 16

CDR3nt: TGTGCCAGCAGCTTAGCCCTACAGACCCGCATCGAGCAGTACTTC
CDR3aa: CASSLALQTRIEQYF
v_gene: TRBV7-8
j_gene: TRBJ2-7
d_gene: .
abundance: once
len: 15

CDR3nt: TGTGCCAGCAGTACGACAGGGGGCCGCGACGAGCAGTACTTC
CDR3aa: CASSTTGGRDEQYF
v_gene: TRBV27
j_gene: TRBJ2-7
d_gene: TRBD1
abundance: .
len: 14

CDR3nt: TGCGCCAGCAGCTTGGTATCCCACTCCTATAATTCACCCCTCCACTTT
CDR3aa: CASSLVSHSYNSPLHF
v_gene: TRBV5-1
j_gene: TRBJ1-6
d_gene: .
abundance: .
len: 16

CDR3nt: TGTGCCAGCAGCTTTCGGCGGGGGGGCGGCACAGATACGCAGTATTTT
CDR3aa: CASSFRRGGGTDTQYF
v_gene: TRBV11-2
j_gene: TRBJ2-3
d_gene: TRBD2
abundance: .
len: 16

CDR3nt: TGTGCCAGCAGCCGGATGGGACTAGCGGGAAGGTACGAGCAGTACTTC
CDR3aa: CASSRMGLAGRYEQYF
v_gene: TRBV7-2
j_gene: TRBJ2-7
d_gene: TRBD2
abundance: once
len: 16

CDR3nt: TGTGCCATCAGCCCTGTTGCACCGAACACTGAAGCTTTCTTT
CDR3aa: CAISPVAPNTEAFF
v_gene: TRBV10-3
j_gene: TRBJ1-1
d_gene: .
abundance: .
len: 14

CDR3nt: TGTGCCAGCAGCTTAGCGCAGGGGACCCAAGCTTTCTTT
CDR3aa: CASSLAQGTQAFF
v_gene: TRBV7-9
j_gene: TRBJ1-1
d_gene: .
abundance: .
len: 13

CDR3nt: TGCGCCAGCAGCCAAGAGGCGGCAGGGGTTGCCGGGGAGCTGTTTTTT
CDR3aa: CASSQEAAGVAGELFF
v_gene: TRBV4-1
j_gene: TRBJ2-2
d_gene: .
abundance: .
len: 16

CDR3nt: TGTGCCAGCTCACCAGAGTCGGCAGGGACCTATGGCTACACCTTC
CDR3aa: CASSPESAGTYGYTF
v_gene: TRBV18
j_gene: TRBJ1-2
d_gene: .
abundance: .
len: 15

CDR3nt: TGCGCCAGCAGCTTTGCCAGGGGGGGTCTTGACCCACAAGAGACCCAGTACTTC
CDR3aa: CASSFARGGLDPQETQYF
v_gene: TRBV5-1
j_gene: TRBJ2-5
d_gene: .
abundance: .
len: 18

CDR3nt: TGTGCCAGCAGCCAAGAAACGGGTTATGGCTACACCTTC
CDR3aa: CASSQETGYGYTF
v_gene: TRBV4-2
j_gene: TRBJ1-2
d_gene: .
abundance: .
len: 13

CDR3nt: TGTGCCAGCAGTTACGGCTCCAATCAGCCCCAGCATTTT
CDR3aa: CASSYGSNQPQHF
v_gene: TRBV6-5
j_gene: TRBJ1-5
d_gene: .
abundance: .
len: 13

CDR3nt: TGTGCCAGCAGCCCCGGGGGGCGGCTCTACAATGAGCAGTTCTTC
CDR3aa: CASSPGGRLYNEQFF
v_gene: TRBV7-2
j_gene: TRBJ2-1
d_gene: .
abundance: once
len: 15

CDR3nt: TGTGCCAGCAGCTTGATGGCTCGACAGGGGTCAAGCACAGATACGCAGTATTTT
CDR3aa: CASSLMARQGSSTDTQYF
v_gene: TRBV5-6
j_gene: TRBJ2-3
d_gene: TRBD1
abundance: .
len: 18

CDR3nt: TGTGCCAGCAGCTTAATTGCCCGCAGGGAGAATGAAAAACTGTTTTTT
CDR3aa: CASSLIARRENEKLFF
v_gene: TRBV7-2
j_gene: TRBJ1-4
d_gene: .
abundance: .
len: 16

CDR3nt: TGTGCCAGCAGTTTAAAAAGTACAGGGGTTTATGGCTACACCTTC
CDR3aa: CASSLKSTGVYGYTF
v_gene: TRBV27
j_gene: TRBJ1-2
d_gene: TRBD1
abundance: .
len: 15

CDR3nt: TGTGCCATCAGTGCCCTAGACAGGGGAGCCTACGAGCAGTACTTC
CDR3aa: CAISALDRGAYEQYF
v_gene: TRBV10-3
j_gene: TRBJ2-7
d_gene: TRBD1
abundance: .
len: 15

CDR3nt: TGTGCCAGCAGTTACAAAGGGGGCGGGGAGCTGTTTTTT
CDR3aa: CASSYKGGGELFF
v_gene: TRBV6-5
j_gene: TRBJ2-2
d_gene: .
abundance: .
len: 13

CDR3nt: TGTGCCAGCTCACCGGACAGGGGGACCCAGTACTTC
CDR3aa: CASSPDRGTQYF
v_gene: TRBV18
j_gene: TRBJ2-5
d_gene: TRBD1
abundance: .
len: 12

CDR3nt: TGTGCCATCAGTGAAGGGCGCAGGGCCCAACAAGAGACCCAGTACTTC
CDR3aa: CAISEGRRAQQETQYF
v_gene: TRBV10-3
j_gene: TRBJ2-5
d_gene: .
abundance: .
len: 16

CDR3nt: TGCGCCAGCAGCTCGGGGGGGAAGGATACGCAGTATTTT
CDR3aa: CASSSGGKDTQYF
v_gene: TRBV5-1
j_gene: TRBJ2-3
d_gene: TRBD2
abundance: once
len: 13

CDR3nt: TGTGCCAGCAGTCCCGGGACAGGGGGAGGGAATACGCAGTATTTT
CDR3aa: CASSPGTGGGNTQYF
v_gene: TRBV25-1
j_gene: TRBJ2-3
d_gene: TRBD1
abundance: .
len: 15

CDR3nt: TGCGCCAGCAGCCGGGACAGTGATAATTCACCCCTCCACTTT
CDR3aa: CASSRDSDNSPLHF
v_gene: TRBV5-1
j_gene: TRBJ1-6
d_gene: TRBD1
abundance: .
len: 14

CDR3nt: .
CDR3aa: CASSKEVGAGAPYEQYF
v_gene: TRBV21-1
j_gene: TRBJ2-7
d_gene: .
abundance: .
len: 17

CDR3nt: TGCGCCAGCAGCCAAGTTCACAGGGCAGGATCCTACGAGCAGTACTTC
CDR3aa: CASSQVHRAGSYEQYF
v_gene: TRBV4-1
j_gene: TRBJ2-7
d_gene: .
abundance: .
len: 16

CDR3nt: TGTGCCAGCAGCCAAGAAGGGGGCCTAAACTATGGCTACACCTTC
CDR3aa: CASSQEGGLNYGYTF
v_gene: TRBV14
j_gene: TRBJ1-2
d_gene: TRBD1
abundance: .
len: 15

CDR3nt: TGCGCCAGCAGCTCAGGAGTAGCGGGCCAGACAGATACGCAGTATTTT
CDR3aa: CASSSGVAGQTDTQYF
v_gene: TRBV5-1
j_gene: TRBJ2-3
d_gene: TRBD2
abundance: .
len: 16

CDR3nt: TGTGCCAGCTCAACTGTGACATTCTCTGGGGCCAACGTCCTGACTTTC
CDR3aa: CASSTVTFSGANVLTF
v_gene: TRBV18
j_gene: TRBJ2-6
d_gene: .
abundance: .
len: 16

CDR3nt: TGTGCCAGCAGCCAACTAGCGGGAGAAGAGACCCAGTACTTC
CDR3aa: CASSQLAGEETQYF
v_gene: TRBV13
j_gene: TRBJ2-5
d_gene: TRBD2
abundance: .
len: 14

CDR3nt: TGTGCCAGCAGCCAACAAAAGGGTGGTCAGAGTGAAAAACTGTTTTTT
CDR3aa: CASSQQKGGQSEKLFF
v_gene: TRBV7-2
j_gene: TRBJ1-4
d_gene: .
abundance: .
len: 16

CDR3nt: TGTGCCAGCAGCCAAGGAGGCGGGGAGCTGTTTTTT
CDR3aa: CASSQGGGELFF
v_gene: TRBV4-2
j_gene: TRBJ2-2
d_gene: .
abundance: .
len: 12

CDR3nt: TGTGCCAGCAGCTTAGTCTACGAGCAGTACTTC
CDR3aa: CASSLVYEQYF
v_gene: TRBV7-9
j_gene: TRBJ2-7
d_gene: .
abundance: few
len: 11

CDR3nt: TGTGCCAGCAGCCGCACGGGACAGGGAAGCCAGCCCCAGCATTTT
CDR3aa: CASSRTGQGSQPQHF
v_gene: TRBV9
j_gene: TRBJ1-5
d_gene: TRBD1
abundance: .
len: 15

CDR3nt: TGTGCCAGCAGCGTAGTTTATGGCGGGAACACTGAAGCTTTCTTT
CDR3aa: CASSVVYGGNTEAFF
v_gene: TRBV9
j_gene: TRBJ1-1
d_gene: .
abundance: .
len: 15

CDR3nt: TGTGCCAGCAATCGACTAGCCGTACAAGAGACCCAGTACTTC
CDR3aa: CASNRLAVQETQYF
v_gene: TRBV2
j_gene: TRBJ2-5
d_gene: TRBD2
abundance: .
len: 14

CDR3nt: TGTGCCACCAGCAGAGAGCAGGGGATCGGGACCCAGTACTTC
CDR3aa: CATSREQGIGTQYF
v_gene: TRBV15
j_gene: TRBJ2-5
d_gene: .
abundance: .
len: 14

CDR3nt: TGTGCCAGCTCATCGAACGCGGTCTACAATGAGCAGTTCTTC
CDR3aa: CASSSNAVYNEQFF
v_gene: TRBV18
j_gene: TRBJ2-1
d_gene: .
abundance: .
len: 14

CDR3nt: TGTGCCAGCATGGACCCCTCTAGGAGCACAGATACGCAGTATTTT
CDR3aa: CASMDPSRSTDTQYF
v_gene: TRBV2
j_gene: TRBJ2-3
d_gene: .
abundance: .
len: 15

CDR3nt: TGTGCCAGCAGCTCACAGGGGGACTATGGCTACACCTTC
CDR3aa: CASSSQGDYGYTF
v_gene: TRBV7-9
j_gene: TRBJ1-2
d_gene: TRBD1
abundance: few
len: 13

CDR3nt: TGTGCCAGCAGTTTATCACTAGCCGACAATGAGCAGTTCTTC
CDR3aa: CASSLSLADNEQFF
v_gene: TRBV27
j_gene: TRBJ2-1
d_gene: .
abundance: .
len: 14

CDR3nt: TGCGCCAGCAGCCAAGATATATGGGGGGCAAAGAAACTGTTTTTT
CDR3aa: CASSQDIWGAKKLFF
v_gene: TRBV4-1
j_gene: TRBJ1-4
d_gene: .
abundance: .
len: 15

CDR3nt: TGTGCCAGCATAGACGAAGGCCGCGTTTTGGGTGAAAAACTGTTTTTT
CDR3aa: CASIDEGRVLGEKLFF
v_gene: TRBV28
j_gene: TRBJ1-4
d_gene: .
abundance: .
len: 16

CDR3nt: TGCAGCGTTGAACGGTGGGGGACAGGAGTCTCTGGGGCCAACGTCCTGACTTTC
CDR3aa: CSVERWGTGVSGANVLTF
v_gene: TRBV29-1
j_gene: TRBJ2-6
d_gene: TRBD1
abundance: .
len: 18

CDR3nt: TGCGCCAGCAGCTTGACGGGGGGCAGGGACTACACTGAAGCTTTCTTT
CDR3aa: CASSLTGGRDYTEAFF
v_gene: TRBV5-1
j_gene: TRBJ1-1
d_gene: .
abundance: .
len: 16